This T cell receptor beta chain was sequenced during a study of shared clonotypes between healthy human individuals. CD45RO-negative CD8 cells positively selected for CCR7 made up the naive population, which excluded terminally differentiated effector memory CD45RA+ cells. The assay was immunoSEQ multiplex PCR, and TCRdb's table has in-frame clones only and misses some. The sample records just over 2,000,000 clones, about 95% being singletons. A note on this clone: Its target is unknown.

The CDR3 is 14 amino acids. Trimming pared 4 bases from V and 2 bases from J, leaving 12 bases between. Germline loops: CDR1 MGHRA, CDR2 YSYEKL. Study outcomes and limitations: The generation probabilities recorded for non-shared clonotypes fell below those of clonotypes shared by all four donors.

Sequenced input: naive CD8+ T cells sorted from blood. The receptor comes from a man aged 18-30 years in good health. The rearrangement joins TRBV4-1 to TRBJ2-7; D uncertain. The CDR3 region is CASSLVDGPYEQYF. The CDR3 bases are TGCGCCAGCAGCCTAGTTGACGGCCCCTACGAGCAGTACTTC.